This T cell receptor (beta chain) derives from a study of OX40 agonist ivuxolimab in advanced cancers. Overall study context: Patients' therapy was ivuxolimab, an antibody that acts as an agonist of OX40 (CD134). Findings of the study overall: The mean number of expanded clones was higher in CD8+ T cells than in CD4+.

This clone was seen a single time. The antigen is not known. V was shortened by 3 bases and J by 4 bases, with 10 bases between the two germline ends. Germline V gene data show CDR1 as MDHEN and CDR2 as SYDVKM. This CDR3 is 14 amino acids long. TCRdb's copy holds only in-frame clones and misses some; the assay was immunoSEQ multiplex PCR. The sample holds fewer than 85,000 clones, over 70% seen once. This receptor was obtained from an adult with an advanced solid tumor such as melanoma, head and neck, liver or kidney cancer. The chain joins TRBV28 to TRBJ1-5; D is unclear. The source was CD4+ or CD8+ T cells sorted from blood, collected in a trial of the OX40 agonist ivuxolimab. In DNA, the CDR3 is TGTGCCAGCAGTTTTATAAGAGGTAATCAGCCCCAGCATTTT. Protein: CASSFIRGNQPQHF.